This entry describes one T cell receptor beta chain. As yet, its antigen is unknown. The CDR3 is 11 amino acids. V was pared by 1 base and J by 8 bases, with 2 bases between. Germline V CDR1 and CDR2: SGHTA, FQGNSA. The entry originates in a study of shared clonotypes between healthy human individuals. Study results and limitations: Richness estimates generally favored naive over memory subsets. Generation probabilities were higher for clonotypes shared across all four sorted-subset donors than for unshared ones.

Under the authors' procedure: ImmunoSEQ junction-only sequences lacked quality scores, so their filtering differed. This table comes from immunoSEQ multiplex PCR, and its TCRdb copy is limited to in-frame clones, with some not included. V and J calls and clone size follow that table, whereas D and trimming were derived from the DNA. This table has 550,000 to 800,000 clones, about 74% appearing once. This TCR was sampled from a woman aged 30 to 39 in good health. The genes are TRBV7-2 and TRBJ1-4; D is unclear. Material: memory CD4+ T cells sorted from blood. Sample subset: CD45RA-negative fraction. The CDR3 sequence is CASSLDEKLFF. The CDR3 DNA is TGTGCCAGCAGCTTAGACGAAAAACTGTTTTTT.